This T cell receptor beta chain was obtained from a study of blood T cell repertoires in COVID-19. Study-wide background: Acute-phase and convalescent COVID-19 samples originated in the United States, Italy and Spain. From T cells, B-cell-depleted T cells, or PBMCs came the material, which was cDNA or gDNA.

The CDR3 is 15 amino acids. CDR1 and CDR2 from the germline V gene are GTSNPN and SVGIG (reference sequence). With 0 bases removed from V and 4 bases from J, the gap between germline ends came to 13 bases. Only in-frame clones appear in the TCRdb table, and some are missing; sequencing was by immunoSEQ multiplex PCR. Among some 350,000 clones listed, 80% to 90% were seen once. The source of this sequence is a woman between 45 and 65 years old with COVID-19, enrolled during active disease. The sample taken for sequencing was peripheral blood. The chain joins TRBV30 to TRBJ1-3; tentatively, D is TRBD1 (6 bases). In nucleotides, the CDR3 is TGTGCCTGGAGTGTAGCCAGGGGTGTAGGAAACACCATATATTTT. This gives the protein CAWSVARGVGNTIYF.